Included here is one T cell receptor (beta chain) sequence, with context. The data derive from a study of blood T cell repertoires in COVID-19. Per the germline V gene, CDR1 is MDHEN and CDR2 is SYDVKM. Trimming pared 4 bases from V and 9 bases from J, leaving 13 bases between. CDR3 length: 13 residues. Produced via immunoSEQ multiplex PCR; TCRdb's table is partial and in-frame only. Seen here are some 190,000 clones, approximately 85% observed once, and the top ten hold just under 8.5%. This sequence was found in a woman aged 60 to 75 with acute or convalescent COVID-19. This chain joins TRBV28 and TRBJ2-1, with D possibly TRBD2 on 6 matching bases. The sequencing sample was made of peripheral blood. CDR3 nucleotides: TGTGCCAGCAGTTCCGACCTCGGGGGTGAGCAGTTCTTC. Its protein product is CASSSDLGGEQFF. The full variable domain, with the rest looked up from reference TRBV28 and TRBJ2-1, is DVKVTQSSRYLVKRTGEKVFLECVQDMDHENMFWYRQDPGLGLRLIYFSYDVKMKEKGDIPEGYSVSREKKERFSLILESASTNQTSMYLCASSSDLGGEQFFGPGTRLTVL.